A single T cell receptor beta chain is shown here with its context. Assay used: immunoSEQ multiplex PCR; TCRdb lists only in-frame clones, some missing. The profile covers over 850,000 clones, with 75% to 85% appearing a single time and 0.61% taken by the ten largest. This CDR3 region has 15 residues. Germline V lookup: CDR1 SGHRS, CDR2 YFSETQ. Germline trimming cut 1 base from V and 6 bases from J; bases unmatched to any gene: 8. This record belongs to a study of shared clonotypes between healthy human individuals. V usage is TRBV5-1 and J usage is TRBJ2-7; 9 bases fit TRBD1. This TCR came from a young man in good health. Some clones in this sample may be carry-over from other donors' samples. The sequenced material came from memory CD4+ T cells from PBMCs. Indicated subset: CD45RA-negative fraction. CDR3 coding DNA: TGCGCCAGCAGCTTGACAGGACAGGGGACCTCCGAGCAGTACTTC. Its translation is CASSLTGQGTSEQYF.